This is a list of T cell receptor beta chains from one sample in a study of OX40 agonist ivuxolimab in advanced cancers. Assay: immunoSEQ multiplex PCR; the TCRdb copy retains only in-frame clones and omits some. The sample gives roughly 23,000 clones, 70% to 90% of which show up once; roughly 25% is in the top ten. The sample in question was CD4+ or CD8+ T cells sorted from blood, obtained in a trial of the OX40 agonist ivuxolimab. The receptors originated from an adult with an advanced solid tumor such as melanoma, head and neck, liver or kidney cancer. Each CDR3 is given with its conserved first and last residue. The D gene is left open where the match is weak. Not all rows give a size; the values are once, few, many and, for expanded clones, a class.

d_call j_call clone_size v_call cdr3_nt cdr3_aa
TRBD1 TRBJ2-7 . TRBV27 TGTGCCAGCAGTGTCCGGGACAGCTCCTACGAGCAGTACTTC CASSVRDSSYEQYF
. TRBJ2-2 . TRBV9 TGTGCCAGCAGCCCCCGGCGGAATACGAACACCGGGGAGCTGTTTTTT CASSPRRNTNTGELFF
TRBD1 TRBJ1-1 . TRBV27 TGTGCCGGCAGCAGACAGGGGAACACTGAAGCTTTCTTT CAGSRQGNTEAFF
. TRBJ2-1 . TRBV27 TGTGCCAGCAGTATAGAGAGCCGGGGTGAGCAGTTCTTC CASSIESRGEQFF
TRBD1 TRBJ2-7 . TRBV5-1 TGCGCCAGCAGCACAACCTCAACAGGGGTAGACTCCTACGAGCAGTACTTC CASSTTSTGVDSYEQYF
. TRBJ1-2 few TRBV7-9 TGTGCCAGCAGCCCGGGAGGGACGGCATATGGCTACACCTTC CASSPGGTAYGYTF
. TRBJ2-1 medium-sized TRBV4-3 TGCGCCAGCAGCCAAGGGACCTACAATGAGCAGTTCTTC CASSQGTYNEQFF
. TRBJ2-1 once TRBV27 TGTGCCAGCAGTTTACAAAACGATGAGCAGTTCTTC CASSLQNDEQFF
. TRBJ2-7 . TRBV7-9 TGTGCCAGCAGCTTATACGGGGAAGAAGGGCTCGAGCAGTACTTC CASSLYGEEGLEQYF
. TRBJ1-2 . TRBV18 TGTGCCAGCTCACCACCGGGTAACTATGGCTACACCTTC CASSPPGNYGYTF
TRBD1 TRBJ2-7 once TRBV7-2 TGTGCCAGCAGCGGGACAGCGTTCTCCTACGAGCAGTACTTC CASSGTAFSYEQYF
TRBD2 TRBJ2-1 . TRBV4-2 TGTGCCAGCAGCTCTTTAGCGGGCTCCTACAATGAGCAGTTCTTC CASSSLAGSYNEQFF
TRBD2 TRBJ2-3 few TRBV7-3 TGTGCCAGCAGCGTAACTAGCGGGGTAACCCCAAGACCAACCAGGGGCAGCACAGATACGCAGTATTTT CASSVTSGVTPRPTRGSTDTQYF
TRBD2 TRBJ2-3 . TRBV19 TGTGCCAGTAGTGTAGGACTAGCGGGGTCAACGCAGTATTTT CASSVGLAGSTQYF
. TRBJ1-5 . TRBV7-2 TGTGCCAGCAGCGCACCGAAAGAGGGGAGCAATCAGCCCCAGCATTTT CASSAPKEGSNQPQHF
. TRBJ2-5 . TRBV27 TGTGCCAGCAGTACCCTGACCTCACCTGGGACCCAGTACTTC CASSTLTSPGTQYF
. TRBJ1-2 . TRBV5-6 TGTGCCAGCAGCTTGGTGGCAGGAAACTATGGCTACACCTTC CASSLVAGNYGYTF
TRBD2 TRBJ2-1 . TRBV11-2 TGTGCCAGCAGCTCCCCGTCTAGCGGTTACTACAATGAGCAGTTCTTC CASSSPSSGYYNEQFF
. TRBJ2-7 . TRBV11-1 TGTGCCAGCAGCAGGAGGGGTACAGCCTACGAGCAGTACTTC CASSRRGTAYEQYF
TRBD1 TRBJ1-2 . TRBV9 TGTGCCAGCAGTGCAATCCCGGGACAGGGGGCCAATGTCTATGGCTACACCTTC CASSAIPGQGANVYGYTF
. TRBJ2-5 . TRBV4-1 TGCGCCAGCAGCCAAGATATAGGGAAAGAGACCCAGTACTTC CASSQDIGKETQYF
. TRBJ2-2 . TRBV5-1 TGCGCCAGCAGCTCAACTAGCAACGGGGCCGGGGAGCTGTTTTTT CASSSTSNGAGELFF
. TRBJ1-1 . TRBV30 TGTGCCTGGGCAAAGAACACTGAAGCTTTCTTT CAWAKNTEAFF
. TRBJ2-3 large TRBV9 TGTGCCAGCAGCGAGTTTGACCAGCACACAGATACGCAGTATTTT CASSEFDQHTDTQYF
. TRBJ1-4 . TRBV4-3 TGCGCCAGCAGCCAAGATGGTGCAACTAATGAAAAACTGTTTTTT CASSQDGATNEKLFF